These 24 T cell receptor beta chains were sequenced from one sample in a study of T cell changes during pregnancy in multiple sclerosis. TCRdb's table, derived via immunoSEQ multiplex PCR, lists solely in-frame clones and lacks some. Of about 38,000 clones listed, about 91% were seen once; the top ten hold about 12%. The specimen comprised CD8+ T cells from peripheral blood mononuclear cells, sampled after pregnancy. These receptor sequences come from a female donor with multiple sclerosis, enrolled in a pregnancy study.

CDR3 bases: TGTGCCAGCAGCTTGAAGGGACAGGGATACGAGCAGTACTTC. Translated, it gives CASSLKGQGYEQYF. The rearrangement links TRBV5-6 to TRBJ2-5; 9 bases agree with TRBD1. The closer fit of TRBJ2-7 to the DNA end suggests the J call may be wrong. CDR1 is SGHDT and CDR2 is YYEEEE in the germline V gene. This CDR3 spans 14 amino acids.

This clone was counted between two and nine times. The chain carries TRBV10-3 and TRBJ1-1, with 7 bases that match TRBD1. The CDR3 is made up of 15 amino acids. With V trimmed by 6 bases and J by 0 bases, 7 bases remained unmatched. Germline V gene lookup returns CDR1 ENHRY and CDR2 SYGVKD. The CDR3 region is CAIRWTGPMNTEAFF. The CDR3 DNA follows: TGTGCCATCAGATGGACAGGCCCGATGAACACTGAAGCTTTCTTT.

The CDR3 here is CASSDWTGGKYEQYF. The CDR3 DNA follows: TGTGCCAGCAGCGACTGGACAGGGGGTAAATACGAGCAGTACTTC. The V and J genes are TRBV7-9 and TRBJ2-7; TRBD1 matches 10 bases. V lost 5 bases, J lost 4 bases, and 8 bases stayed unmatched. CDR3 size: 15 residues. CDR1 and CDR2 (germline): SEHNR, FQNEAQ (reference sequence).

J is TRBJ1-2 and V is TRBV2; no firm D call. V lost 7 bases, J lost 3 bases, and 18 bases lay in between. CDR1 is SNHLY and CDR2 is FYNNEI in the germline V gene. CDR3 length equals 15 residues. CDR3 in DNA: TGTGCCAGCACCCCAAGTACGTCTGTAGACTATGGCTACACCTTC. It encodes CASTPSTSVDYGYTF.

This clone ranks as medium-sized. The rearrangement links TRBV6-1 to TRBJ2-2; 12 nucleotides line up with TRBD1. Germline lookup yields CDR1 MNHNS and CDR2 SASEGT. Trimming cost V 8 bases and J 3 bases; bases outside gene matches: 4. This CDR3 region has 15 residues. The CDR3 loop reads CASRGQGADTGELFF. In DNA form, the CDR3 reads TGTGCCAGCCGGGGACAGGGGGCGGACACCGGGGAGCTGTTTTTT.

The gene calls are TRBV6-5 and TRBJ1-1, with D hard to call. The V gene lost 0 bases and the J gene lost 0 bases, with 5 bases spanning the gap. Germline lookup yields CDR1 MNHEY and CDR2 SVGAGI. The CDR3 length is 14 residues. CDR3 nucleotides: TGTGCCAGCAGTTACTCGGCCCTGAACACTGAAGCTTTCTTT. It specifies CASSYSALNTEAFF.

The chain joins TRBV30 to TRBJ2-7; TRBD2 matches at 11 bases. The V and J ends lost 2 bases and 2 bases, in that order; junction bases with no gene match: 5. This CDR3 spans 15 amino acids. Germline values: CDR1 GTSNPN, CDR2 SVGIG (reference sequence). CDR3 loop: CAWSPFSGGAYEQYF. DNA for the CDR3: TGTGCCTGGAGTCCATTTAGCGGGGGGGCCTACGAGCAGTACTTC.

The chain joins TRBV30 to TRBJ2-1, with 12 positions matching TRBD2. With 2 bases clipped from V and 7 bases from J, the junction kept 0 bases outside the gene matches. In germline, CDR1 is GTSNPN, CDR2 SVGIG (reference sequence). The CDR3 runs 13 residues. The CDR3 loop is CAWSTSGRNEQFF. The DNA for the CDR3 is TGTGCCTGGAGTACTAGCGGGAGGAATGAGCAGTTCTTC.

The gene calls are TRBV6-4 and TRBJ2-3; 12 bases align to TRBD2. The germline V gene encodes CDR1 MRHNA and CDR2 SNTAGT. V shed 6 bases, J shed 2 bases, and the junction held 3 bases outside the gene matches. This CDR3 is built from 15 residues. The CDR3 coding sequence is TGTGCCAGCAGCCCTAGCGGGGGGGCCACAGATACGCAGTATTTT. This encodes CASSPSGGATDTQYF.

This clone was counted once. CDR3 sequence reads: CASSLGQGATNEKLFF. CDR3 in DNA: TGCGCCAGCAGCTTGGGACAGGGGGCAACTAATGAAAAACTGTTTTTT. The chain joins TRBV5-1 to TRBJ1-4; TRBD1 agrees at 9 bases. The ends lost 0 bases at V and 0 bases at J; junction bases unmatched: 0. Germline V gene data show CDR1 as SGHRS and CDR2 as YFSETQ. There are 16 residues in the CDR3.

The chain joins TRBV13 to TRBJ2-5, with TRBD1 as a possible D gene (7 bases). The germline V gene has CDR1 PRHDT and CDR2 FYEKMQ (reference sequence). There are 14 residues in the CDR3. V lost 3 bases to trimming and J lost 7 bases, with 15 bases between them. In DNA form, the CDR3 reads TGTGCCAGCAGCTTGACACAGGGGCGGGGGACCCAGTACTTC. It translates to CASSLTQGRGTQYF. The full variable domain, its missing parts supplied by reference TRBV13 and TRBJ2-5, is AAGVIQSPRHLIKEKRETATLKCYPIPRHDTVYWYQQGPGQDPQFLISFYEKMQSDKGSIPDRFSAQQFSDYHSELNMSSLELGDSALYFCASSLTQGRGTQYFGPGTRLLVL.

The CDR3 DNA follows: TGTGCCAGCAGCTTGTGGAACAGGAGAGAGACCCAGTACTTC. This encodes CASSLWNRRETQYF. The chain carries TRBV5-5 and TRBJ2-5, with D possibly TRBD1 on 5 matching bases. The germline V and J ends were trimmed by 1 base and 4 bases, with 11 bases remaining between them. This CDR3 has 14 residues. Germline CDR1 is SGHKS and CDR2 is YYEKEE (reference sequence).

The gene calls are TRBV6-5 and TRBJ1-1, with D maybe TRBD1 (5 bases). Trimming took 5 bases from V and 3 from J, leaving 10 bases between them. In germline, CDR1 is MNHEY, CDR2 SVGAGI. The CDR3 runs to 13 residues. The CDR3 sequence is CASSPIRDTEAFF. The CDR3 region has the DNA TGTGCCAGCAGTCCTATCAGGGACACTGAAGCTTTCTTT.

This clone was seen a single time. The J gene is TRBJ1-1, the V gene TRBV9; a weak D match, TRBD1 (6 bases). V lost 4 bases, J lost 1 base, and 14 bases lay in between. Germline CDR1 is SGDLS and CDR2 is YYNGEE. The CDR3 covers 15 residues. The chain's CDR3 is CASSSAGTPNTEAFF. The DNA for the CDR3 is TGTGCCAGCAGCTCAGCCGGGACACCGAACACTGAAGCTTTCTTT.

V is TRBV29-1 and J is TRBJ2-1, with unresolved D. This CDR3 comprises 14 residues. Trimming cost V 5 bases and J 0 bases, with 11 bases left between them. Germline CDR1 reads SQVTM; CDR2 reads ANQGSEA. The CDR3 sequence: CSVLKPSSYNEQFF. CDR3 sequence (DNA): TGCAGCGTTCTGAAGCCGAGCTCCTACAATGAGCAGTTCTTC.

V is TRBV6-1 and J is TRBJ1-5; D gene uncertain. V gave up 2 bases and J gave up 0 bases, with 11 bases separating them. Germline values: CDR1 MNHNS, CDR2 SASEGT. The length of the CDR3 is 16 residues. Here the CDR3 reads CASSESRLYSNQPQHF. CDR3 DNA sequence: TGTGCCAGCAGTGAAAGCAGACTTTATAGCAATCAGCCCCAGCATTTT.

The CDR3 spells CASSRTGEVQGYTF. The CDR3 nucleotides read TGTGCCAGCAGCCGGACAGGGGAAGTGCAGGGCTACACCTTC. The V gene is TRBV25-1, the J gene TRBJ1-2; 9 nucleotides agree with TRBD1. Unmatched junction bases numbered 10, after V lost 6 bases and J lost 8 bases. CDR3 length equals 14 residues. Germline V gene sequence: CDR1 MGHDK, CDR2 SYGVNS.

The chain employs TRBV18 and TRBJ1-1; D is undetermined. The CDR3 has 14 amino acids. Per germline, CDR1 KGHSH and CDR2 LQKENI. V lost 0 bases and J lost 1, with 6 bases in between. CDR3 region: CASSPPEENTEAFF. DNA for the CDR3: TGTGCCAGCTCACCACCTGAGGAGAACACTGAAGCTTTCTTT.

The chain uses TRBV11-2 and TRBJ1-1, with 9 bases aligning to TRBD1. CDR3 length: 14 amino acids. Losses at the gene ends were 5 bases for V and 3 bases for J; bases not matched to a gene: 4. In germline, CDR1 is SGHAT, CDR2 FQNNGV. The CDR3 region is CASSQGQGYTEAFF. The CDR3, as DNA: TGTGCCAGCAGCCAGGGACAGGGATACACTGAAGCTTTCTTT. The variable domain in full, completed from reference TRBV11-2 and TRBJ1-1, reads EAGVAQSPRYKIIEKRQSVAFWCNPISGHATLYWYQQILGQGPKLLIQFQNNGVVDDSQLPKDRFSAERLKGVDSTLKIQPAKLEDSAVYLCASSQGQGYTEAFFGQGTRLTVV.

The chain combines TRBV2 with TRBJ2-7, with D perhaps matching TRBD1 (5 bases). Germline CDR1 SNHLY, CDR2 FYNNEI. The CDR3 has 12 residues. The V end lost 8 bases, the J end lost 3 bases, and 11 bases lay between the germline ends. In DNA, the CDR3 is TGTGCCAGCCTGGCAGGGATCTACGAGCAGTACTTC. Translating gives CASLAGIYEQYF. Using reference TRBV2 and TRBJ2-7 for the parts outside the CDR3, the full variable domain is EPEVTQTPSHQVTQMGQEVILRCVPISNHLYFYWYRQILGQKVEFLVSFYNNEISEKSEIFDDQFSVERPDGSNFTLKIRSTKLEDSAMYFCASLAGIYEQYFGPGTRLTVT.

The chain combines TRBV9 with TRBJ2-7; no definite D call. CDR3 length: 13 amino acids. V gave up 0 bases and J gave up 4 bases, with 8 bases separating them. Per the germline V gene, CDR1 is SGDLS and CDR2 is YYNGEE. The CDR3: CASSVGVGYEQYF. The CDR3 coding sequence is TGTGCCAGCAGCGTAGGAGTCGGGTACGAGCAGTACTTC.

J is TRBJ2-7 and V is TRBV6-6; 7 nucleotides match TRBD2. Germline V lookup: CDR1 MNHNY, CDR2 SVGAGI (reference sequence). V lost 2 bases and J lost 5; bases outside the gene matches: 3. This CDR3 is built from 13 residues. This CDR3 is CASSYRRGDEQYF. The CDR3 region has the DNA TGTGCCAGCAGTTACCGCCGGGGGGACGAGCAGTACTTC.

V is TRBV27 and J is TRBJ2-7, with D possibly being TRBD2 (7 bases). The CDR3 length is 14 residues. V lost 4 bases and J 4 bases, leaving 14 bases between the germline ends. The germline V gene encodes CDR1 MNHEY and CDR2 SMNVEV (reference sequence). This chain's CDR3 is CASSWGGRAYEQYF. DNA of the CDR3: TGTGCCAGCAGTTGGGGGGGCCGAGCATACGAGCAGTACTTC.

J is TRBJ2-3 and V is TRBV6-4, with D possibly matching TRBD2 (7 bases). The CDR3 is made up of 14 amino acids. The germline V gene encodes CDR1 MRHNA and CDR2 SNTAGT. V gave up 2 bases and J gave up 2 bases, with 8 bases separating them. The CDR3, as DNA: TGTGCCAGCAGTGACGGGGGGGCCACAGATACGCAGTATTTT. Amino acids: CASSDGGATDTQYF.